This T cell receptor beta chain is from a study of blood T cell repertoires in COVID-19. In the study overall: The United States, Italy and Spain were the sources of the acute and convalescent COVID-19 samples.

Authors' analysis steps: Reference gene primer amplification gave nucleated cell count estimates. The method was immunoSEQ multiplex PCR; TCRdb's version includes in-frame clones alone and lacks a portion of them. From that table come the V and J calls and clone size; the DNA was used to work out D and trimming. Altogether fewer than 350,000 clones are present, approximately 91% being singletons, with the ten largest covering 1.5% to 2%. Assignments of participants to cohorts depended upon their own reported clinical history. The study counted Cohort 3 donors as recovered given two negative PCRs, clearance, or symptom resolution. CDR1 is SGDLS and CDR2 is YYNGEE in the germline V gene. This CDR3 contains 18 residues. V was pared by 2 bases and J by 2 bases, with 13 bases of the junction left unmatched.

The gene calls are TRBV9 and TRBJ2-3, with 8 bases that match TRBD2. Sample: PBMCs or T cells enriched from blood (not recorded which). The sequence was collected from a woman aged 40 to 49 who had recovered from COVID-19. CDR3 residues: CASSVLSRGGYNTDTQYF. CDR3 nucleotides: TGTGCCAGCAGCGTTTTATCCCGGGGGGGATACAACACAGATACGCAGTATTTT.